This record concerns one T cell receptor (beta chain) sequence. In the authors' methods: The assay estimated nucleated cells by amplifying reference gene primers. Profiling relied on immunoSEQ multiplex PCR, and the TCRdb table lists in-frame clones only, not all of them. V, J and clone size reflect that table, while D and trimming were determined from the DNA. Of 120,000 or so clones listed, approximately 83% were seen once; the top ten hold approximately 12%. Trimming removed 0 bases from V and 7 bases from J; junction bases left unmatched: 5. Germline CDR1 SGHNT, CDR2 YENEEA. The CDR3 totals 15 residues. The data stem from a study of blood T cell repertoires in COVID-19. About the study: COVID-19 samples collected from the United States, Italy and Spain covered acute and convalescent phases. PBMCs, B-cell-depleted T cells, or T cells were the source of the cDNA or gDNA that made up the material.

The receptor comes from a man aged 60-69 years with acute or convalescent COVID-19. The chain employs TRBV11-3 and TRBJ2-1, with 8 bases aligning to TRBD2. Sequenced sample: peripheral blood. The DNA for the CDR3 is TGTGCCAGCAGCTTAGATGGGACTAGTAATAATGAGCAGTTCTTC. Its translation is CASSLDGTSNNEQFF. The full variable domain, its missing parts supplied by reference TRBV11-3 and TRBJ2-1, is EAGVVQSPRYKIIEKKQPVAFWCNPISGHNTLYWYLQNLGQGPELLIRYENEEAVDDSQLPKDRFSAERLKGVDSTLKIQPAELGDSAVYLCASSLDGTSNNEQFFGPGTRLTVL.